This T cell receptor beta chain was sequenced for a study of cytomegalovirus exposure and HLA in healthy donors. Turning to the study itself: In an earlier analysis, 90 million to 130 million unique TCR beta sequences were found from approximately 190 million T cells.

Per germline, CDR1 GTSNPN and CDR2 SVGIG (reference sequence). The CDR3 covers 15 residues. Remarks on this clone: What it binds is not known.

Both 60 Vbeta primers and 13 Jbeta primers went into the PCR. Using immunoSEQ multiplex PCR, the repertoire was profiled, and TCRdb retains in-frame clones only, with some absent. The sample contains fewer than 110,000 clones, 75% of which appear only once. Study-wide results and limits: High sensitivity and specificity were reportedly achieved when the classifier diagnosed cytomegalovirus status. Being productive about 87% or about 30% of the time was typical of most TCR beta V segments in an earlier analysis.

The receptor comes from a man aged 45-60 years in good health and CMV-seronegative. The sequencing sample was made of PBMCs. The chain has TRBV30 and TRBJ2-5; 11 bases line up with TRBD2. The J call is doubtful: the DNA matches TRBJ2-7 better. CDR3: CAWSTGSGGDHEQYF. In nucleotides, the CDR3 is TGTGCCTGGAGTACGGGTAGCGGGGGGGACCACGAGCAGTACTTC.